This paragraph covers one TCR beta chain sequence. The antigen remains unidentified. Naive, central memory, regulatory and stem cell-like memory cells within the CD4+ compartment were sorted using CD45RO/CCR7/CD25/CD127/CD95/CD27. This record belongs to a study of beta chain features in type 1 diabetes. The sequenced template was cDNA made from the entire isolated RNA. Some 3.6 million reads were obtained on average from naive, central memory and regulatory T cell samples. Sequencing used immunoSEQ multiplex PCR; TCRdb keeps in-frame clones, though not all of them. The sample gives about 360,000 clones, around an eighth of which show up once; 0.0095% to 0.013% is in the top ten. General study findings and limits: Naive, central memory and regulatory TCRB repertoires appeared more similar among patients than healthy donors. Within each of all four CD4+ subsets, Type 1 diabetes patients had TCRB CDR3s that were moderately but significantly shorter.

From germline, CDR1 is MNHNS and CDR2 SASEGT. V trimming: 4 bases; J trimming: 2 bases; junction bases outside the gene matches: 3. The CDR3 sequence is 14 residues long. The rearrangement uses TRBV6-1 and TRBJ1-2, with 8 positions matching TRBD1. Sequencing input: naive CD4+ T cells from blood. This sequence was found in a woman younger than 30 with type 1 diabetes. The CDR3 protein is CASSGGQGNYGYTF. The CDR3 DNA reads TGTGCCAGCAGTGGTGGACAGGGAAACTATGGCTACACCTTC.